This T cell receptor (beta chain) was retrieved from a study of blood T cell repertoires in COVID-19. In the source study's methods: Reference gene primer amplification yielded estimated nucleated cell counts. Sequencing was performed with immunoSEQ multiplex PCR; in TCRdb, only in-frame clones are kept and a portion is missing. V and J calls and clone size are copied from that table; D and trimming were computed from the DNA. The sample includes hundreds of thousands of clones, approximately 78% of them seen just once. This clonotype was obtained from a man aged 40-55 years who had been exposed to COVID-19. The sample was PBMCs or T cells enriched from blood (not recorded which).

CDR3 coding DNA: TGTGCCTTCCCTCTCAGGGGCTCGAACACTGAAGCTTTCTTT. Its protein is CAFPLRGSNTEAFF. The V call is TRBV30, the J call TRBJ1-1, with TRBD1 as a possible D gene (6 bases). V was shortened by 7 bases and J by 1 base, with 16 bases between the two germline ends. Germline V CDR1 and CDR2: GTSNPN, SVGIG (reference sequence). This CDR3 is built from 14 residues.